These 11 T cell receptor beta chains were all obtained from the same sample, sequenced in a study of blood T cells in healthy people across ages. For the second PCR, which ran for about 7 to 12 cycles, a sample-barcoded 5' primer and a J-beta primer mix were used. TCRdb recomputed calls from the 5' RACE reads with MiXCR, one row per CDR3 protein. This table holds about 970,000 distinct CDR3 sequences, 45% to 60% found once. Sequenced sample: blood. These receptors all stem from an older woman in good health.

This chain links TRBV20-1 with TRBJ1-2; TRBD1 matches at 12 bases. CDR3 size: 15 residues. V lost 0 bases to trimming and J lost 5 bases; unmatched junction nucleotides: 4. In germline, CDR1 is DFQATT, CDR2 SNEGSKA (reference sequence). This CDR3 reads CSARERDRGPYGYTF. The DNA for the CDR3 is TGCAGTGCTAGAGAAAGGGACAGGGGGCCTTATGGCTACACCTTC.

CDR3 in amino acids: CSARDGGNTEAFF. Written as DNA, the CDR3 is TGCAGTGCTAGAGACGGGGGAAACACTGAAGCTTTCTTT. The chain combines TRBV20-1 with TRBJ1-1; D perhaps matches TRBD1 (5 bases). The CDR3 contains 13 residues. Germline CDR1 and CDR2: DFQATT and SNEGSKA (reference sequence). The ends were cut back, 0 bases at V and 2 bases at J, with 7 bases in the middle.

The genes are TRBV5-5 and TRBJ2-4; no reliable D call. The better agreement between TRBJ2-7 and the DNA end casts doubt on the J call. The germline CDR1 and CDR2 sequences are SGHKS and YYEKEE (reference sequence). The CDR3 has 15 residues. Written as DNA, the CDR3 is TGTGCCAGCAGCTTGGAGTGGGTAGGAACCTACGAGCAGTACTTC. Translating it yields CASSLEWVGTYEQYF.

This clonotype was counted a few times. The chain employs TRBV28 and TRBJ2-5, with 7 bases lining up with TRBD1. The CDR3 runs 15 residues. Germline lookup yields CDR1 MDHEN and CDR2 SYDVKM. The V segment lost 6 bases and the J segment 0 bases; nucleotides outside the gene matches: 7. CDR3 sequence (DNA): TGTGCCAGCAGCCGCCTAGACAGGGACCAAGAGACCCAGTACTTC. As protein: CASSRLDRDQETQYF.

J is TRBJ2-3 and V is TRBV2, with TRBD2 matching 7 bases. Looked up from germline, CDR1 is SNHLY and CDR2 is FYNNEI. The CDR3 loop spans 17 amino acids. V was clipped by 0 bases and J by 6 bases; unmatched bases: 12. CDR3 residues: CASSEATAGENLDTQYF. The CDR3 coding sequence is TGTGCCAGCAGTGAAGCGACGGCGGGAGAGAATCTCGATACGCAGTATTTT.

The chain carries TRBV30 and TRBJ1-5; D remains ambiguous. CDR1 is GTSNPN, CDR2 SVGIG, per germline (reference sequence). This CDR3 has 14 amino acids. Trimming removed 0 bases at V and 1 base at J, with 7 bases between. The CDR3 loop is CAWSVRVSNQPQHF. The DNA for the CDR3 is TGTGCCTGGAGTGTACGAGTGAGCAATCAGCCCCAGCATTTT. Based on the CDR3 plus reference TRBV30 and TRBJ1-5, the full variable domain is SQTIHQWPATLVQPVGSPLSLECTVEGTSNPNLYWYRQAAGRGLQLLFYSVGIGQISSEVPQNLSASRPQDRQFILSSKKLLLSDSGFYLCAWSVRVSNQPQHFGDGTRLSIL.

This chain connects TRBV11-1 to TRBJ2-6; D ambiguous. The germline CDR1 and CDR2 sequences are SGHAT and FQDESV (reference sequence). Trimming cost V 5 bases and J 3 bases, with 14 bases left between them. The CDR3 has 16 amino acids. The CDR3 DNA reads TGTGCCAGCAGCCCGACTTCTGGGGATGGGGCCAACGTCCTGACTTTC. Its protein is CASSPTSGDGANVLTF. Full variable domain (outside the CDR3, taken from reference TRBV11-1 and TRBJ2-6): EAEVAQSPRYKITEKSQAVAFWCDPISGHATLYWYRQILGQGPELLVQFQDESVVDDSQLPKDRFSAERLKGVDSTLKIQPAELGDSAMYLCASSPTSGDGANVLTFGAGSRLTVL.

This chain connects TRBV4-3 to TRBJ2-7; TRBD1 matches 8 bases. The J segment lost 1 base and the V segment lost 2 bases, leaving 7 bases of the junction unmatched. Germline assignment: CDR1 LGHNA and CDR2 YSLEER. The CDR3 is 16 amino acids. CDR3 sequence reads: CASSQSWGTGSYEQYF. The DNA for the CDR3 is TGCGCCAGCAGCCAAAGCTGGGGGACAGGATCCTACGAGCAGTACTTC.

The CDR3 is CASSKHGFAKNIQYF. In DNA, the CDR3 is TGTGCCAGCAGTAAGCATGGGTTCGCCAAAAACATTCAGTACTTC. V is TRBV21-1 and J is TRBJ2-4. TRBV21-1 is tagged as a pseudogene. CDR3 length equals 15 residues.

The J gene is TRBJ1-2, the V gene TRBV7-8; no firm D call. The CDR3 has 10 residues. Germline V gene lookup returns CDR1 SGHVS and CDR2 FQNEAQ. V lost 5 bases and J lost 10, with 8 bases in between. The DNA of the CDR3 is TGTGCCAGCAGCCAAGACTACTACACCTTC. Its protein is CASSQDYYTF.

Ten or more counts support this clonotype. The chain couples TRBV4-1 to TRBJ1-2, with D uncertain. The V end was cut by 1 base, the J end by 8 bases, with 11 bases between. This CDR3 has 13 residues. CDR1 and CDR2 (germline): MGHRA, YSYEKL. CDR3 in DNA: TGCGCCAGCAGCCAAGGACCCGGAATCGGCTACACCTTC. It is translated as CASSQGPGIGYTF.